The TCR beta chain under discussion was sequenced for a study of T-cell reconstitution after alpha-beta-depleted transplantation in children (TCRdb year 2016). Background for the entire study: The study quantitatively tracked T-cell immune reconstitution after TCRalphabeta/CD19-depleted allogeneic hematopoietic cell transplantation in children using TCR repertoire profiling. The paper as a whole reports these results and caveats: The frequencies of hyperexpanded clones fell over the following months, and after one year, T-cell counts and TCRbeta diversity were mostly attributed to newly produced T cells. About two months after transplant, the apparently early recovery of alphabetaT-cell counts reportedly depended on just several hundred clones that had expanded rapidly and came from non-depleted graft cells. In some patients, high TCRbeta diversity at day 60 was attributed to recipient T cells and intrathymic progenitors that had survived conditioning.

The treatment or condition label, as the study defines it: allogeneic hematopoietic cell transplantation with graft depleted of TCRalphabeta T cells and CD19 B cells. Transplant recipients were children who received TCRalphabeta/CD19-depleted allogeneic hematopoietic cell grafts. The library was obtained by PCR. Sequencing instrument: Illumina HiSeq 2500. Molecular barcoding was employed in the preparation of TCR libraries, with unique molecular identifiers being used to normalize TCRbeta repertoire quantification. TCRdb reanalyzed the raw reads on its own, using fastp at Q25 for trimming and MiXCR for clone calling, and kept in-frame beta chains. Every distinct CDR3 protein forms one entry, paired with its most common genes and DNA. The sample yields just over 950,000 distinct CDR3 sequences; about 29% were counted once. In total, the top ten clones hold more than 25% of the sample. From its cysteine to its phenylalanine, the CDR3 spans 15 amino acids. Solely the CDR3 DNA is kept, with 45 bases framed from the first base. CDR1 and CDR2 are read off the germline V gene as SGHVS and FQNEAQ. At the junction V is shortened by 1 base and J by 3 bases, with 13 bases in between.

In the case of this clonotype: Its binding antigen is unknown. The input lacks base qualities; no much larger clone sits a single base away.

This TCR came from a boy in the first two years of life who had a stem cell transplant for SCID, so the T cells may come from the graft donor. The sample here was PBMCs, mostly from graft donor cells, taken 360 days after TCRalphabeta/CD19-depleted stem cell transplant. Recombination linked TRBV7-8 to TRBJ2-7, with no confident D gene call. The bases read TGTGCCAGCAGCTTAGTCCCGACCCCGGACTACGAGCAGTACTTC. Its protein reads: CASSLVPTPDYEQYF.